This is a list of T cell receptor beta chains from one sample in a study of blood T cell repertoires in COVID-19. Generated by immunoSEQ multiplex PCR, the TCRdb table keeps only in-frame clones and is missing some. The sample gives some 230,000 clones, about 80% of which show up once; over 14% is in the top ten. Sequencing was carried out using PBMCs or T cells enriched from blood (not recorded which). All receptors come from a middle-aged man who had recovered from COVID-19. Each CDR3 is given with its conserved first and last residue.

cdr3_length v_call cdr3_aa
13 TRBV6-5 CASCPRGEEPLHF
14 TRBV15 CATSEAYYNSPLHF
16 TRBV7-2 CASSLAGQGSTDTQYF
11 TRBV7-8 CASSSQETQYF
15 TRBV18 CASSPETGGYNEQFF
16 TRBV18 CASSLRQAASTDTQYF
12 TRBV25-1 CASSEQGFGYTF
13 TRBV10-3 CAISPGQSYGYTF
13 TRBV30 CAWSWGVNQPQHF
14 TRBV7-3 CASSFGDRGSPLHF
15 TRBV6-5 CASSQPWGVNTEAFF
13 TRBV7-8 CASSVNSGNTIYF
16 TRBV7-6 CASSYGLAGGSGELFF
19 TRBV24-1 CATSDPDLGTTGNTGELFF
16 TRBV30 CAWTPGTSRYTDTQYF
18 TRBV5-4 CASSLFNPSGINTGELFF